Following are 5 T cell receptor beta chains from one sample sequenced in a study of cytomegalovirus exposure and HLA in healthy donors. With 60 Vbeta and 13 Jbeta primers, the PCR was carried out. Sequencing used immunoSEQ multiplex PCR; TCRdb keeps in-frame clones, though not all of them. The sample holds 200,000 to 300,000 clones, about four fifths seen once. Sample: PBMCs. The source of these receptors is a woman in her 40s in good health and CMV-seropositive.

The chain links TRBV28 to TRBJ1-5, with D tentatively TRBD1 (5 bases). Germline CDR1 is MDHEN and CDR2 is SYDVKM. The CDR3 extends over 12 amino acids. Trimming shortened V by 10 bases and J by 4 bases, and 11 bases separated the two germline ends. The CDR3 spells CATKRGNQPQHF. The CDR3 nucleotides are TGTGCCACGAAACGGGGGAATCAGCCCCAGCATTTT.

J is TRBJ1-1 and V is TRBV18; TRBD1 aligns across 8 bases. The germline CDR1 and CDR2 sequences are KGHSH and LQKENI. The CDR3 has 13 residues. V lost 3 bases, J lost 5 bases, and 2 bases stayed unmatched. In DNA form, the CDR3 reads TGTGCCAGCTCACCGCAGGGGGCGACTGAAGCTTTCTTT. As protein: CASSPQGATEAFF.

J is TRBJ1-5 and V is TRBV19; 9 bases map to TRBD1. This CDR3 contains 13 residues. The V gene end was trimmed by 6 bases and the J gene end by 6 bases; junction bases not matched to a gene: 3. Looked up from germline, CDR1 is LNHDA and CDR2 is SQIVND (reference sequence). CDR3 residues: CASRDRGGQPQHF. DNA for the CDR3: TGTGCCAGTAGGGACAGGGGTGGTCAGCCCCAGCATTTT.

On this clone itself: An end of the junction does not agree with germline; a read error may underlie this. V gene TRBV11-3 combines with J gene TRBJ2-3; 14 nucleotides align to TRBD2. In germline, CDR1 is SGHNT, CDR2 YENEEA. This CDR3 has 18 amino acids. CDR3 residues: CASSLTGLAGGRTDPQYF. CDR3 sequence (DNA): TGTGCCAGCAGCTTAACCGGACTAGCGGGAGGTCGGACAGATCCGCAGTATTTT.

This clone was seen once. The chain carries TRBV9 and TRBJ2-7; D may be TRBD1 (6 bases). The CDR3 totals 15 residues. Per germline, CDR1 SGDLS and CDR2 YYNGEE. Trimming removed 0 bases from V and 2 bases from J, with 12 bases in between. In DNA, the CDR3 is TGTGCCAGCAGCGTAGGAGGGGGACGAACCTACGAGCAGTACTTC. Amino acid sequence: CASSVGGGRTYEQYF.